These T cell receptor beta chains were read from a single sample in a study of cytomegalovirus exposure and HLA in healthy donors. Profiling relied on immunoSEQ multiplex PCR, and the TCRdb table lists in-frame clones only, not all of them. The sample has about 93,000 clones; about 80% are singletons. The sample was PBMCs. The origin of the receptors is a man aged 30-40 years in good health and CMV-seronegative. The CDR3 runs from the conserved cysteine through the conserved F or W. Fields, in order: clone size, J gene, D gene, V gene, CDR3 DNA, CDR3 protein. D genes are given only for firm matches. Size tells how often a clone was seen (once, few, many) or the class of an expanded clone, and some rows leave it out.

>NA|TRBJ1-1|NA|TRBV18
TGTGCCAGCTCTCCAAGTACTTCGACAGCTTCAGCTTTCTTT
CASSPSTSTASAFF
>NA|TRBJ2-4|NA|TRBV7-8
TGTGCCAGCAGCTTAAGATCGGCAGGGTCAGCCAAAAACATTCAGTACTTC
CASSLRSAGSAKNIQYF
>NA|TRBJ2-1|NA|TRBV7-2
TGTGCCAGCAGCCCGGACGGGATCTACAATGAGCAGTTCTTC
CASSPDGIYNEQFF
>NA|TRBJ2-5|TRBD1|TRBV7-9
TGTGCCAGCAGCTCGGGACAGGTGACCACCATTAGACAAGAGACCCAGTACTTC
CASSSGQVTTIRQETQYF
>NA|TRBJ1-2|NA|TRBV5-1
TGCGCCAGCAGCTCCCCAGGGGACACGGAGTTTTATGGCTACACCTTC
CASSSPGDTEFYGYTF
>few|TRBJ1-5|NA|TRBV2
TGTGCCAGCAGTGACAGGGCGGTGGGTCAGCCCCAGCATTTT
CASSDRAVGQPQHF
>once|TRBJ2-5|TRBD1|TRBV11-3
TGTGCCAGCAGGCGACAGGGGAGGACGTCTGAGACCCAGTACTTC
CASRRQGRTSETQYF
>NA|TRBJ2-7|TRBD1|TRBV6-1
TGTGCCAGCAGTGGGGGCACAGGGGGCATCTACGAGCAGTACTTC
CASSGGTGGIYEQYF
>NA|TRBJ2-6|NA|TRBV9
TGTGCCAGCAGCGTCGGGCAGGGCGGTTTAGCTGGGGCCAACGTCCTGACTTTC
CASSVGQGGLAGANVLTF
>NA|TRBJ2-3|TRBD2|TRBV5-4
TGTGCCAGCAGGTTACTAGCGGGAGAAGATACGCAGTATTTT
CASRLLAGEDTQYF
>NA|TRBJ2-7|TRBD2|TRBV11-2
TGTGCCAGCAGCACATTGGGTACTAGCGGGGATTTATACGAGCAGTACTTC
CASSTLGTSGDLYEQYF
>NA|TRBJ2-7|TRBD1|TRBV7-9
TGTGCCAGCAGCTCGGGACAGGGGCTAAGCTCCTACGAGCAGTACTTC
CASSSGQGLSSYEQYF
>NA|TRBJ1-4|NA|TRBV19
TGTGCCAGTGTTTCAGGGGAAAAACTGTTTTTT
CASVSGEKLFF
>few|TRBJ1-5|NA|TRBV9
TGTGCCAGCAGTTCGGAGCAGTTCAATCAGCCCCAGCATTTT
CASSSEQFNQPQHF
>NA|TRBJ2-3|TRBD2|TRBV7-8
TGTGCCAGCAGCGCTGCTAGCGGGAGACAGTATTTT
CASSAASGRQYF
>NA|TRBJ2-1|NA|TRBV7-2
TGTGCCAGCAGCTTCGACGGGAGCTCCTACAATGAGCAGTTCTTC
CASSFDGSSYNEQFF
>few|TRBJ1-2|NA|TRBV7-8
TGTGCCAGCAGCTTAGCGGGCGGGGCTAACTATGGCTACACCTTC
CASSLAGGANYGYTF
>NA|TRBJ2-7|NA|TRBV6-1
TGTGCCAGCAGTGAAGCGCAGGGCGTGGAGCAGTACTTC
CASSEAQGVEQYF
>once|TRBJ2-3|TRBD2|TRBV9
TGTGCCAGCAGCGTAGAGGGACTAGCGGGGGCTCCAGATACGCAGTATTTT
CASSVEGLAGAPDTQYF
>few|TRBJ1-2|NA|TRBV4-1
TGCGCCAGCAGCCAAGAAGGAGGGTTCTACTATGGCTACACCTTC
CASSQEGGFYYGYTF
>few|TRBJ1-1|TRBD1|TRBV2
TGTGCCAGCAGGAGCCGGGACAGCACTGAAGCTTTCTTT
CASRSRDSTEAFF
>once|TRBJ2-7|NA|TRBV27
TGTGCCAGCAGTTTTTCTCGGAGCTCCTACGAGCAGTACTTC
CASSFSRSSYEQYF
>NA|TRBJ1-4|NA|TRBV18
TGTGCCAGCTCCCCTACCGGGATCTCAACTAATGAAAAACTGTTTTTT
CASSPTGISTNEKLFF
>few|TRBJ2-7|TRBD2|TRBV2
TGTGCCAGCAGGGACTTCGGACTAGCGGGGGATGCGCAGTACTTC
CASRDFGLAGDAQYF
>NA|TRBJ2-3|TRBD2|TRBV5-1
TGCGCCAGCAGCTTGGGGACTAGCGGCAGCACAGATACGCAGTATTTT
CASSLGTSGSTDTQYF
>NA|TRBJ1-2|NA|TRBV14
TGTGCCAGCAGCCCCCCCTATGGCAGGGAAGAATTCGGGGGCTACACCTTC
CASSPPYGREEFGGYTF
>few|TRBJ1-5|TRBD1|TRBV9
TGTGCCAGCAGCGTAGGAGGGGGCAGAGGTGAGCCCCAGCATTTT
CASSVGGGRGEPQHF
>NA|TRBJ1-5|TRBD1|TRBV19
TGTGCCAGTAGTCCTGGGACAGGGGGCAATCAGCCCCAGCATTTT
CASSPGTGGNQPQHF
>NA|TRBJ1-1|NA|TRBV5-4
TGTGCCAGCAGCGTTGCGTCGGGGAACACTGAAGCTTTCTTT
CASSVASGNTEAFF
>NA|TRBJ2-7|TRBD1|TRBV29-1
TGCAGCGTTCAGGGGGTTTTAATAAACGAGCAGTACTTC
CSVQGVLINEQYF
>NA|TRBJ1-1|NA|TRBV5-4
TGTGCCAGCAGCTTGGACAGGTTCAGCACTGAAGCTTTCTTT
CASSLDRFSTEAFF
>NA|TRBJ1-2|NA|TRBV5-1
TGCGCCAGCAGCCCTGACTGGACAGCTAACTATGGCTACACCTTC
CASSPDWTANYGYTF
>NA|TRBJ2-3|TRBD1|TRBV7-2
TGTGCCAGCAGCCAGGGGGCGGCAGATACGCAGTATTTT
CASSQGAADTQYF
>once|TRBJ1-4|TRBD1|TRBV9
TGTGCCAGCGGGAGGGGGGGGACAGGCTTCTCAACTAATGAAAAACTGTTTTTT
CASGRGGTGFSTNEKLFF
>NA|TRBJ2-3|TRBD2|TRBV5-4
TGTGCCAGCAGCATCAAAGCGGGGGGGCCTGTGGGTACGCAGTATTTT
CASSIKAGGPVGTQYF
>NA|TRBJ2-3|TRBD2|TRBV4-1
TGCGCCAGCAGCCTAGCGGGAACCACAGATACGCAGTATTTT
CASSLAGTTDTQYF
>NA|TRBJ2-1|NA|TRBV7-9
TGTGCCAGCAGCCTGACAGTTCCGTCGGCCCTGACTGAGCAGTTCTTC
CASSLTVPSALTEQFF
>NA|TRBJ2-3|TRBD2|TRBV5-1
TGCGCCAGCAGCGCCACTAGCGGAGTTACGGATACGCAGTATTTT
CASSATSGVTDTQYF
>NA|TRBJ2-3|NA|TRBV11-2
TGTGCCAGCAGCTTACTCAGCATTGCTAGCAGCACAGATACGCAGTATTTT
CASSLLSIASSTDTQYF
>NA|TRBJ1-1|NA|TRBV7-9
TGTGCCAGCAGAACCGGCGCGGCCCGTGACGCTTTCTTT
CASRTGAARDAFF
>NA|TRBJ2-2|TRBD1|TRBV27
TGTGCCAGCAGTTTATTCCGCAGGGGGCATAACACCGGGGAGCTGTTTTTT
CASSLFRRGHNTGELFF
>few|TRBJ2-7|TRBD1|TRBV2
TGTGCCAGCACGGACAGGCTTGACTTTGGGGACGAGCAGTACTTC
CASTDRLDFGDEQYF
>once|TRBJ2-3|TRBD1|TRBV5-1
TGCGCCAGCAGCACGCCACAGGGACAGGGGATAGATACGCAGTATTTT
CASSTPQGQGIDTQYF
>NA|TRBJ1-5|NA|TRBV13
TGTGCCAGCAGCTTAGGAGGAGGTTATCAGCCCCAGCATTTT
CASSLGGGYQPQHF
>NA|TRBJ1-2|TRBD1|TRBV18
TGTGCCAGCTCACCAGGGACAGGTCTTTCTAACTATGGCTACACCTTC
CASSPGTGLSNYGYTF
>NA|TRBJ1-5|TRBD1|TRBV19
TGTGCCAGTAGTGAGGGGGCTGACAATCAGCCCCAGCATTTT
CASSEGADNQPQHF
>once|TRBJ2-1|TRBD2|TRBV15
TGTGCCACCAGCAGTTTTAGCGGGAGGGTGCGGAATGAGCAGTTCTTC
CATSSFSGRVRNEQFF
>NA|TRBJ1-2|TRBD1|TRBV9
TGTGCCAGCAGCGATGGGACAGCAGGGAACTATGGCTACACCTTC
CASSDGTAGNYGYTF
>NA|TRBJ2-1|TRBD2|TRBV7-7
TGTGCCAGCAGCAAGGGGACTAGCGGTCAGCAGTTCTTC
CASSKGTSGQQFF